The 23 T cell receptor beta chains reported below all come from one sample, sequenced in a study of T cell responses to AZD1222 COVID-19 vaccine. The method was immunoSEQ multiplex PCR; TCRdb's version includes in-frame clones alone and lacks a portion of them. The sample has over 100,000 clones, roughly 90% seen once. Sequencing used peripheral blood, obtained on day 0 of AZD1222 vaccination. The receptor set was obtained from an adult in good health.

The chain combines TRBV21-1 with TRBJ2-1. TRBV21-1 is described as a pseudogene. CDR3 length: 16 amino acids. CDR3 bases: TGTGCCAGCAGCAGTCGGCCTCACGTGACCTACAATGAGCAGTTCTTC. Protein sequence: CASSSRPHVTYNEQFF.

As DNA, the CDR3 is TGTGCCAGCAGTCGGGGGGCAGGGAAGAATCAGCCCCAGCATTTT. Encoded protein: CASSRGAGKNQPQHF. The chain links TRBV27 to TRBJ1-5, with D tentatively TRBD1 (6 bases). The V end was cut by 5 bases, the J end by 4 bases, with 15 bases between. The CDR3 sequence is 15 residues long. The germline CDR1 and CDR2 sequences are MNHEY and SMNVEV (reference sequence).

This clone was recorded once. The CDR3 region is CASSVDRDYGYTF. DNA of the CDR3: TGTGCCAGCTCAGTCGACAGGGACTATGGCTACACCTTC. This chain joins TRBV18 and TRBJ1-2, with 7 bases fitting TRBD1. J was trimmed by 3 bases and V by 5 bases; bases with no gene match: 3. This CDR3 region has 13 residues. Looked up from germline, CDR1 is KGHSH and CDR2 is LQKENI.

The chain combines TRBV6-6 with TRBJ2-1; 8 bases match TRBD2. With V trimmed by 4 bases and J by 3 bases, 8 bases remained unmatched. CDR3 length: 16 residues. The V gene's germline CDR1 is MNHNY and CDR2 SVGAGI (reference sequence). Written as DNA, the CDR3 is TGTGCCAGCAGTTCCCGTAGCGGGAACGACTACAATGAGCAGTTCTTC. Encoded protein: CASSSRSGNDYNEQFF.

The rearrangement joins TRBV7-2 to TRBJ2-3; D gene unclear. Germline V CDR1 and CDR2: SGHTA, FQGNSA. Trimming left V 5 bases short and J 4 bases short, with 4 bases between. This CDR3 spans 11 amino acids. As DNA, the CDR3 is TGTGCCAGCAGCGGATCAGATACGCAGTATTTT. Its translation is CASSGSDTQYF.

This clone is a singleton in its sample. The genes are TRBV29-1 and TRBJ1-2; possibly TRBD1 for D (6 bases). Germline V gene sequence: CDR1 SQVTM, CDR2 ANQGSEA. The V and J ends lost 5 bases and 0 bases respectively, with 16 bases between them. The CDR3 consists of 15 residues. In DNA form, the CDR3 reads TGCAGCGTTCCTGGGGGGGACATCTCTAACTATGGCTACACCTTC. Protein product: CSVPGGDISNYGYTF.

This chain links TRBV19 with TRBJ2-2, with D tentatively TRBD1 (5 bases). The V and J ends lost 4 bases and 0 bases respectively, with 9 bases between them. Germline-derived CDR1 and CDR2 are LNHDA and SQIVND (reference sequence). This CDR3 is built from 15 residues. CDR3 in DNA: TGTGCCAGTAGTAACAGGATTACGAACACCGGGGAGCTGTTTTTT. This encodes CASSNRITNTGELFF.

This clone was picked up a small number of times. J is TRBJ1-3 and V is TRBV3-1 (or the pseudogene TRBV3-2); TRBD1 matches 12 bases. The germline CDR1 and CDR2 sequences are LGHDT and YNNKEL (reference sequence). The CDR3 has 20 amino acids. J gave up 4 bases and V 0 bases, and 13 bases lay outside the gene matches. CDR3 DNA sequence: TGTGCCAGCAGCCAAGATTTCCTCTGGGGACAGGGGGCTAAAGGAAACACCATATATTTT. This encodes CASSQDFLWGQGAKGNTIYF.

The chain carries TRBV9 and TRBJ2-3; D is uncertain. Germline CDR1 SGDLS, CDR2 YYNGEE. The CDR3 has 13 residues. The V and J ends lost 0 bases and 2 bases respectively, with 4 bases between them. This CDR3 reads CASSVVPTDTQYF. The CDR3 nucleotides are TGTGCCAGCAGCGTAGTGCCCACAGATACGCAGTATTTT.

This chain uses TRBV6-4 with TRBJ2-2; D might be TRBD1 or TRBD2, each matching 6 bases. V gave up 6 bases and J gave up 0 bases, with 8 bases separating them. CDR3 size: 14 residues. From germline, CDR1 is MRHNA and CDR2 SNTAGT. As DNA, the CDR3 is TGTGCCAGCAGCGGGGGCACGAACACCGGGGAGCTGTTTTTT. It specifies CASSGGTNTGELFF.

The V call is TRBV6-5, the J call TRBJ1-5, with 9 bases matching TRBD1. The J segment lost 4 bases and the V segment lost 6 bases, leaving 7 bases of the junction unmatched. The germline CDR1 and CDR2 sequences are MNHEY and SVGAGI. The CDR3 has 15 residues. CDR3 sequence reads: CASSLGQGSNQPQHF. The CDR3 region has the DNA TGTGCCAGCAGCTTGGGACAGGGCTCAAATCAGCCCCAGCATTTT.

V gene TRBV7-3 combines with J gene TRBJ1-6; possible D gene TRBD1, 6 bases. The germline CDR1 and CDR2 sequences are SGHTA and FQGTGA. The ends were cut back, 5 bases at V and 7 bases at J, with 15 bases in the middle. This CDR3 contains 15 residues. The CDR3: CASSPGTFQNSPLHF. The CDR3 nucleotides read TGTGCCAGCAGCCCCGGGACATTCCAGAATTCACCCCTCCACTTT. Combining the CDR3 with reference TRBV7-3 and TRBJ1-6 gives the whole variable domain GAGVSQTPSNKVTEKGKYVELRCDPISGHTALYWYRQSLGQGPEFLIYFQGTGAADDSGLPNDRFFAVRPEGSVSTLKIQRTERGDSAVYLCASSPGTFQNSPLHFGNGTRLTVT.

The chain is built from TRBV27 and TRBJ1-3, with D tentatively TRBD1 (5 bases). The CDR3 length is 17 residues. Germline loops: CDR1 MNHEY, CDR2 SMNVEV (reference sequence). Trimming took 2 bases from V and 2 from J, leaving 16 bases between them. The chain's CDR3 is CASSLVYGEGTGNTIYF. The CDR3 DNA sequence: TGTGCCAGCAGTTTAGTTTACGGGGAGGGGACTGGAAACACCATATATTTT.

This sequence joins TRBV7-8 and TRBJ2-5, with 8 bases fitting TRBD2. With 7 bases clipped from V and 4 bases from J, the junction kept 14 bases outside the gene matches. CDR1 and CDR2 (germline): SGHVS, FQNEAQ. The CDR3 covers 16 residues. The CDR3 loop is CASTPRAGGLGETQYF. CDR3 in DNA: TGTGCCAGCACCCCCCGGGCGGGGGGCCTAGGAGAGACCCAGTACTTC.

The chain uses TRBV7-2 and TRBJ1-1, with unresolved D. The CDR3 is 14 residues long. In germline, CDR1 is SGHTA, CDR2 FQGNSA. Trimming cost V 3 bases and J 2 bases, with 10 bases left between them. This CDR3 reads CASSFSAGNTEAFF. In DNA, the CDR3 is TGTGCCAGCAGCTTCTCGGCGGGAAACACTGAAGCTTTCTTT.

The CDR3 DNA reads TGTGCCAGCAGCTTAGCCGGAGGGGGGGCACCCCTCCACTTT. Amino acid sequence: CASSLAGGGAPLHF. V gene TRBV11-3 combines with J gene TRBJ1-6, with D possibly being TRBD1 (6 bases). Germline CDR1 is SGHNT and CDR2 is YENEEA. The CDR3 runs 14 residues. The ends were cut back, 1 base at V and 11 bases at J, with 12 bases in the middle.

The chain is built from TRBV29-1 and TRBJ1-2; 7 bases line up with TRBD1. The germline CDR1 and CDR2 sequences are SQVTM and ANQGSEA. The trim removed 6 bases at V and 0 bases at J, leaving 10 bases unmatched. The CDR3 consists of 15 residues. The CDR3 here is CSVATQGVANYGYTF. The CDR3 nucleotides are TGCAGCGTGGCGACCCAGGGGGTAGCTAACTATGGCTACACCTTC.

The chain carries TRBV5-1 and TRBJ1-1, with 7 nucleotides matching TRBD1. Germline V lookup: CDR1 SGHRS, CDR2 YFSETQ. The CDR3 consists of 13 residues. V trimming: 4 bases; J trimming: 1 base; junction bases outside the gene matches: 1. CDR3 region: CASSGQENTEAFF. The CDR3, as DNA: TGCGCCAGCAGCGGACAGGAGAACACTGAAGCTTTCTTT.

The chain links TRBV4-3 to TRBJ2-7, with D tentatively TRBD1 or TRBD2 (5 bases each). The V gene's germline CDR1 is LGHNA and CDR2 YSLEER. Trimming removed 8 bases from V and 5 bases from J, with 16 bases in between. The length of the CDR3 is 13 residues. The CDR3 bases are TGCGCCAGCGGGACGGGGCGTAGGAACGAGCAGTACTTC. Translation: CASGTGRRNEQYF.

A few counts support this clone. The chain carries TRBV5-4 and TRBJ2-2, with no clear D. The germline V gene has CDR1 SGHNT and CDR2 YYREEE (reference sequence). This CDR3 contains 14 residues. V was cut by 5 bases and J by 1 base, with 9 bases left in between. The CDR3 region has the DNA TGTGCCAGCAGTGAGCGACAGAACACCGGGGAGCTGTTTTTT. It specifies CASSERQNTGELFF.

The J gene is TRBJ1-1, the V gene TRBV27, with D perhaps matching TRBD1 (5 bases). V was cut by 9 bases and J by 1 base, with 18 bases left in between. CDR3 length: 15 amino acids. Germline CDR1 and CDR2: MNHEY and SMNVEV (reference sequence). The CDR3 spells CASSPERGWNTEAFF. The CDR3 DNA sequence: TGTGCCAGTTCCCCCGAAAGGGGATGGAACACTGAAGCTTTCTTT.

The V and J genes are TRBV5-4 and TRBJ2-1, with 9 bases matching TRBD1. The CDR3 loop spans 17 amino acids. With 0 bases clipped from V and 4 bases from J, the junction kept 8 bases outside the gene matches. Germline values: CDR1 SGHNT, CDR2 YYREEE (reference sequence). The chain's CDR3 is CASSLELGTGFYNEQFF. In nucleotides, the CDR3 is TGTGCCAGCAGCTTGGAATTAGGGACAGGGTTTTACAATGAGCAGTTCTTC.

V gene TRBV27 combines with J gene TRBJ1-1; tentative D call: TRBD1 (6 bases). Germline-derived CDR1 and CDR2 are MNHEY and SMNVEV (reference sequence). The CDR3 is 15 amino acids. V lost 6 bases, J lost 4 bases, and 18 bases lay in between. The CDR3 here is CASSPTGKGGTEAFF. The CDR3 DNA reads as TGTGCCAGCAGCCCTACGGGAAAGGGGGGCACTGAAGCTTTCTTT.